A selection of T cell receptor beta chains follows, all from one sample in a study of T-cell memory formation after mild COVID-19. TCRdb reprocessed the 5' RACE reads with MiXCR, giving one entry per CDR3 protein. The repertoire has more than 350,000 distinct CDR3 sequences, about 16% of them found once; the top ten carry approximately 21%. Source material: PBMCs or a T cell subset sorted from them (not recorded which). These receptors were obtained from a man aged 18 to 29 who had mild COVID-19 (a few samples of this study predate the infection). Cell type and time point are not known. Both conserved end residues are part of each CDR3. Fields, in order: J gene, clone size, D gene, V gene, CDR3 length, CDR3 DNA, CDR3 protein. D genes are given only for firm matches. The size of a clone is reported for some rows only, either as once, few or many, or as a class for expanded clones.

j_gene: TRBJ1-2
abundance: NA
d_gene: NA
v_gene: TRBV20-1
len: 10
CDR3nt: TGCAGTGCTAGCGGAGTTCGCGACACCTTC
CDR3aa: CSASGVRDTF

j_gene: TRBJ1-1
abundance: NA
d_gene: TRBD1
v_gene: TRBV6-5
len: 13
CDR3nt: TGTGCCAGCAGCGGGACAGGGCACACTGAAGCTTTCTTT
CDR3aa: CASSGTGHTEAFF

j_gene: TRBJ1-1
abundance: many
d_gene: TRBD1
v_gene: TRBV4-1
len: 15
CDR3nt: TGCGCCAGCAGCCCACGGACAGGGGAGAGCACTGAAGCTTTCTTT
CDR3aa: CASSPRTGESTEAFF

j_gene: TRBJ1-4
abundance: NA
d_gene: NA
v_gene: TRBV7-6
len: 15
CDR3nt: TGTGCCAGCAGCTGGGGCGGGGCCCTCGGGGAAAAACTGTTTTTT
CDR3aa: CASSWGGALGEKLFF

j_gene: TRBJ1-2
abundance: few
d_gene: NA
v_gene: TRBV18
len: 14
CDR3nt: TGTGCCAGCTCACCCCGGGGTGGGGCTGATGGCTACACCTTC
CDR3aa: CASSPRGGADGYTF

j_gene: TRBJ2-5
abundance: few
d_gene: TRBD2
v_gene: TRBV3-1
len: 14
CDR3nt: TGTGCCAGCAGCTGGACTAGCGGGGATGAGACCCAGTACTTC
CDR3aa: CASSWTSGDETQYF

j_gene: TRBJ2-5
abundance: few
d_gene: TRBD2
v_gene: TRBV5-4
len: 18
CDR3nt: TGTGCCAGCAGTCGGGGACTAGCGGGGCAGCGGGGGGAAGAGACCCAGTACTTC
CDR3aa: CASSRGLAGQRGEETQYF

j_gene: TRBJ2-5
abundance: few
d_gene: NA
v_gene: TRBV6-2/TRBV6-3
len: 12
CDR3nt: TGTGCCAGCAGTTACGGGGCGGAGACCCAGTACTTC
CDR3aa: CASSYGAETQYF

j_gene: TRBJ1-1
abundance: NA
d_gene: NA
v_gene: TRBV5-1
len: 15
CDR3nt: TGCGCCAGCAGCTTGTCAGCAGGGGAATGGGCTGAAGCTTTCTTT
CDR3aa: CASSLSAGEWAEAFF

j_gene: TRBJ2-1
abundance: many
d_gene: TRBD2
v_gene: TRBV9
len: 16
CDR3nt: TGTGCCAGCAGCCCCTCCGGGGTAGCGGGCTACAATGAGCAGTTCTTC
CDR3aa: CASSPSGVAGYNEQFF

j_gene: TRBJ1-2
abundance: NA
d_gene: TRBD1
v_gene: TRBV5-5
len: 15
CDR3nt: TGTGCCAGCAGCATCGGGACAGGAGGCGTCTATGGCTACACCTTC
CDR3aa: CASSIGTGGVYGYTF

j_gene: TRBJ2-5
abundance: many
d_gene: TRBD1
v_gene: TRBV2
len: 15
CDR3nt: TGTGCCAGCAGAACCGGGACAGGGGGCGTGGAGACCCAGTACTTC
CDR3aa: CASRTGTGGVETQYF

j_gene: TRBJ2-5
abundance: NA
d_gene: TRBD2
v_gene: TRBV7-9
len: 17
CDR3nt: TGTGCCAGCAGCCCGCCGAGTGGAGCGGGGGGCCAAGAGACCCAGTACTTC
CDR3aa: CASSPPSGAGGQETQYF

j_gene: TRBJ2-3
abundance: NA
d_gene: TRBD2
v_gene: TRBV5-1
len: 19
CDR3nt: TGCGCCAGCAGCTTGGCGGGGACTAGCGGGGGCTCGAGGAAGGATACGCAGTATTTT
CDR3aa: CASSLAGTSGGSRKDTQYF

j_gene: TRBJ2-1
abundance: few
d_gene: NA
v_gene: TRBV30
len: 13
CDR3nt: TGTGCCTGGGGCAGGGACGCCTACAATGAGCAGTTCTTC
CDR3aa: CAWGRDAYNEQFF

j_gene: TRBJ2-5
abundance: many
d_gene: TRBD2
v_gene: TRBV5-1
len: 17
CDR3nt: TGCGCCAGCAGCGACGGGACTAGCGGGGCGACAGTGGAGACCCAGTACTTC
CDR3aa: CASSDGTSGATVETQYF

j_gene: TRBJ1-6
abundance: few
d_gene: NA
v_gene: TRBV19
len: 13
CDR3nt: TGTGCCAGTAATTGGGCAGGGGATTCACCCCTCCACTTT
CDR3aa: CASNWAGDSPLHF

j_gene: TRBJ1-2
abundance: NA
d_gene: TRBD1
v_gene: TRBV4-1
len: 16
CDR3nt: TGCGCCAGCAGCCAACCCACACAGGGGGGGGGCTATGGCTACACCTTC
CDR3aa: CASSQPTQGGGYGYTF

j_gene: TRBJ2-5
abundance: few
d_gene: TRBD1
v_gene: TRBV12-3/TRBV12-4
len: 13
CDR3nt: TGTGCCAGCAAGTACAGGGGGAGAGAGACCCAGTACTTC
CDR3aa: CASKYRGRETQYF

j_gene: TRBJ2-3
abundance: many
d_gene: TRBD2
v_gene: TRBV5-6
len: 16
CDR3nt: TGTGCCAGCAGCTTGGCGGTAGCGGGGGTGTCAGATACGCAGTATTTT
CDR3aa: CASSLAVAGVSDTQYF

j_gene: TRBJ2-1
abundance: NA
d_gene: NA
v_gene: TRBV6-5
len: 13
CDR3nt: TGTGCCAGCACGTCGGGTGGCTACAATGAGCAGTTCTTC
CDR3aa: CASTSGGYNEQFF

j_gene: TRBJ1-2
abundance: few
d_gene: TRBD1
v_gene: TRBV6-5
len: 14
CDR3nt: TGTGCCAGCACCAGACAGGGAGTGAACTATGGCTACACCTTC
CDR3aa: CASTRQGVNYGYTF

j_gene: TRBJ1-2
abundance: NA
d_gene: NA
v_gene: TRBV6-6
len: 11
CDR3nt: TGTGCCAGCAAGGCACGGGATGGCTACACCTTC
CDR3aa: CASKARDGYTF

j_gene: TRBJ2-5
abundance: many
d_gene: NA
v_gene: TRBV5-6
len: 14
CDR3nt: TGTGCCAGCAGCGGCCCGAAGAGCCAAGAGACCCAGTACTTC
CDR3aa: CASSGPKSQETQYF

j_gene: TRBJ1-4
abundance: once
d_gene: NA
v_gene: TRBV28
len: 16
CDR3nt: TGTGCCAGCAGCCCGGAGAGGGACAACTCTAATGAAAAACTGTTTTTT
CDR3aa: CASSPERDNSNEKLFF

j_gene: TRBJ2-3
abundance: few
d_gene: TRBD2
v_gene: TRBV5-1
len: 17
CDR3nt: TGCGCCAGCAGCGGGACTAGCGGGGTCCGGGGCACAGATACGCAGTATTTT
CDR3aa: CASSGTSGVRGTDTQYF

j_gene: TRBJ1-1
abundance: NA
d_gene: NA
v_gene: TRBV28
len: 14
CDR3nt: TGTGCCAGCAGAACGGGGGGCACGAACACTGAAGCTTTCTTT
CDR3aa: CASRTGGTNTEAFF

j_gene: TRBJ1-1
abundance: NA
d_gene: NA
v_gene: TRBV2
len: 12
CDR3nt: TGTGCCACTGGCCGGGAACACTTTGAAGCTTTCTTT
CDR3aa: CATGREHFEAFF

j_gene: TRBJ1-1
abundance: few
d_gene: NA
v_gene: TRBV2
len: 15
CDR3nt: TGTGCCAGCAGTGAGGAGAAAGGGGCAAACACTGAAGCTTTCTTT
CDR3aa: CASSEEKGANTEAFF

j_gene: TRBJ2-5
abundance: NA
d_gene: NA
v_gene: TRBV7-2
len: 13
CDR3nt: TGTGCCAGCAGCTCCGGGGCCCGAGAGACCCAGTACTTC
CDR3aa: CASSSGARETQYF

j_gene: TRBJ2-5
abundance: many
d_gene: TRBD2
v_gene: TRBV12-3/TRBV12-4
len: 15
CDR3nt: TGTGCCAGCTCCGGGGCGGGGGGCCGAATAGAGACCCAGTACTTC
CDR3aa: CASSGAGGRIETQYF

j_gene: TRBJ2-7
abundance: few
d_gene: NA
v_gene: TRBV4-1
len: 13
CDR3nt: TGCGCCAGCAGCCAAGATCCGGGATTCGAGCAGTACTTC
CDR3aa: CASSQDPGFEQYF

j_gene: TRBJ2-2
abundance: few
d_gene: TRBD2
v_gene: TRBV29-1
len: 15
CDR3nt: TGCAGCGGGAGTTTACTAGCGGGGGGCACCGGGGAGCTGTTTTTT
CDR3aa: CSGSLLAGGTGELFF

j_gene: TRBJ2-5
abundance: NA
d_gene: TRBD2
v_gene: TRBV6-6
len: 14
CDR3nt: TGTGCCAGCAGGGCGGGGGGCCAACAAGAGACCCAGTACTTC
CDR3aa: CASRAGGQQETQYF

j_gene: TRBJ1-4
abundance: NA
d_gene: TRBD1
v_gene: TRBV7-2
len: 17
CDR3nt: TGTGCCAGCAGCTTACTGGGGACAGGGGATATCGGTGAAAAACTGTTTTTT
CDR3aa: CASSLLGTGDIGEKLFF

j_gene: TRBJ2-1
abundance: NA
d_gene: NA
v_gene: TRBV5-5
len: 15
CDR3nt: TGTGCCAGCAGCTTGGGGCAGACCAGGTACAATGAGCAGTTCTTC
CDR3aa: CASSLGQTRYNEQFF

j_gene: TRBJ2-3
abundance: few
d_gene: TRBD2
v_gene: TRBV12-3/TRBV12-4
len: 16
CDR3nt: TGTGCCAGCAGTTTATACGGCGGGGGGGGCACAGATACGCAGTATTTT
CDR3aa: CASSLYGGGGTDTQYF

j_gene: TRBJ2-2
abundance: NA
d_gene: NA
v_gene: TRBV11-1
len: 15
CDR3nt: TGTGCCAGCAGCCCCGCCGGGGGCGGGACCGGGGAGCTGTTTTTT
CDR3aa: CASSPAGGGTGELFF

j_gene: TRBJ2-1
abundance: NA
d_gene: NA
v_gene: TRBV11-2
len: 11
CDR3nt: TGTGCCAGCAGCTCAATCGGTGAGCAGTTCTTC
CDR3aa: CASSSIGEQFF

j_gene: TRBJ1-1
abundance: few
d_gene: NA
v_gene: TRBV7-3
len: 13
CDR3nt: TGTGCCAGCAGCCAAGCCCCCCTCCTTGAAGCTTTCTTT
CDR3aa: CASSQAPLLEAFF

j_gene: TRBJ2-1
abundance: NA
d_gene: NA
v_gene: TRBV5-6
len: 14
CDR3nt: TGTGCCAGCAGCTCACCGGGACTCGACAATGAGCAGTTCTTC
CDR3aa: CASSSPGLDNEQFF

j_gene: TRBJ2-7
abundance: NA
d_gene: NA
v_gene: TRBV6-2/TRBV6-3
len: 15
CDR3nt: TGTGCCAGCAGTTACTCTCCGGAGCAGCCCTACGAGCAGTACTTC
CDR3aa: CASSYSPEQPYEQYF